This TCR beta chain was sequenced for a study of blood T cell repertoires in COVID-19. Whole-study context: Collection of acute and convalescent COVID-19 samples took place in the United States, Italy and Spain. T cells, B-cell-depleted T cells, or PBMCs supplied cDNA or gDNA.

The CDR3 is 15 amino acids. Unmatched junction bases numbered 6, after V lost 2 bases and J lost 1 base. Per the germline V gene, CDR1 is SGHRS and CDR2 is YFSETQ. In the source study's methods: Estimation of nucleated cell counts was performed using reference gene primer amplification. Using immunoSEQ multiplex PCR, the repertoire was profiled, and TCRdb retains in-frame clones only, with some absent. V and J calls and clone size are copied from that table; D and trimming were computed from the DNA. The sample shows some 250,000 clones, 82% of them seen only once. Sequenced: peripheral blood. This clonotype was sampled from a woman aged 55 to 70 with active or convalescent COVID-19. The chain links TRBV5-1 to TRBJ2-7, with 7 positions matching TRBD1. The CDR3 coding sequence is TGCGCCAGCAGCTTTTTTCAGGGGGTATCCTACGAGCAGTACTTC. Amino acid sequence: CASSFFQGVSYEQYF.